Below are 32 T cell receptor beta chains sequenced from a single sample in a study of T cell responses to AZD1222 COVID-19 vaccine. Repertoires were generated with immunoSEQ multiplex PCR, while TCRdb's copy carries only in-frame clones and drops some. The sample lists 100,000 to 150,000 clones, about 86% occurring once. The sequencing here drew on peripheral blood, taken 28 days after the second AZD1222 dose. The receptors derive from an adult who received the AZD1222 COVID-19 vaccine.

This chain joins TRBV6-1 and TRBJ1-5; D possibly corresponds to TRBD1 (6 bases). The CDR3 is 20 residues long. Trimming pared 3 bases from V and 0 bases from J, leaving 24 bases between. The germline gives CDR1 MNHNS, CDR2 SASEGT. CDR3 nucleotide sequence: TGTGCCAGCAGTGAGGACAGACGGATACTTAATTTTTATAGCAATCAGCCCCAGCATTTT. Protein sequence: CASSEDRRILNFYSNQPQHF.

As to this clone: Sequence at one end of the junction differs from germline and may be a read error. The chain uses TRBV5-1 and TRBJ2-4, with D possibly TRBD2 on 6 matching bases. CDR1 and CDR2 (germline): SGHRS, YFSETQ. The CDR3 is 14 residues long. The CDR3 spells CASSISGAENIQYF. The CDR3 DNA sequence: TGCGCCAGCAGCATTAGCGGAGCCGAAAACATTCAGTACTTC.

V and J are TRBV4-2 and TRBJ2-1; weak D call: TRBD2 (6 bases). Germline CDR1 reads LGHNA; CDR2 reads YNFKEQ. V was shortened by 4 bases and J by 8 bases, with 12 bases between the two germline ends. The CDR3 covers 13 residues. CDR3: CASSPHQRDEQFF. The CDR3 DNA sequence: TGTGCCAGCAGCCCCCACCAGCGGGATGAGCAGTTCTTC.

This chain joins TRBV5-8 and TRBJ1-1; TRBD1 aligns across 11 bases. This CDR3 has 15 amino acids. Germline lookup yields CDR1 SGHTS and CDR2 YDEGEE. V trimming: 1 base; J trimming: 7 bases; junction bases outside the gene matches: 6. CDR3 coding DNA: TGTGCCAGCAGCTTGCCCGGACAGGGGGCATTTGAAGCTTTCTTT. Its translation is CASSLPGQGAFEAFF.

This chain uses TRBV5-1 with TRBJ1-1; D perhaps matches TRBD1 (6 bases). Germline V gives CDR1 SGHRS, CDR2 YFSETQ. The CDR3 is 17 amino acids. V shed 4 bases and J shed 6 bases, with 25 bases lying between them. CDR3 loop: CASSHGLRGQPVAEAFF. CDR3 bases: TGCGCCAGCAGCCATGGGCTCCGGGGGCAGCCGGTGGCTGAAGCTTTCTTT. Full variable domain (outside the CDR3, taken from reference TRBV5-1 and TRBJ1-1): KAGVTQTPRYLIKTRGQQVTLSCSPISGHRSVSWYQQTPGQGLQFLFEYFSETQRNKGNFPGRFSGRQFSNSRSEMNVSTLELGDSALYLCASSHGLRGQPVAEAFFGQGTRLTVV.

The chain uses TRBV20-1 and TRBJ2-7; D call uncertain. This CDR3 comprises 13 residues. Trimming took off 3 bases at V and 2 bases at J, with 11 bases between the two ends. CDR1 is DFQATT, CDR2 SNEGSKA, per germline (reference sequence). The CDR3 loop is CSASPFSPYEQYF. CDR3 nucleotide sequence: TGCAGTGCTAGTCCCTTCTCCCCCTACGAGCAGTACTTC.

This clone was seen a few times. The rearrangement links TRBV5-1 to TRBJ1-1; D remains ambiguous. The CDR3 length is 12 residues. V was cut by 4 bases and J by 11 bases, with 15 bases left in between. Germline CDR1 SGHRS, CDR2 YFSETQ. The chain's CDR3 is CASSKSLDEAFF. CDR3 DNA: TGCGCCAGCAGCAAGTCCCTTGACGAGGCTTTCTTT.

V and J are TRBV11-2 and TRBJ1-2, with a possible D match to TRBD1 (5 bases). Per germline, CDR1 SGHAT and CDR2 FQNNGV. This CDR3 spans 15 amino acids. The ends were cut back, 0 bases at V and 2 bases at J, with 10 bases in the middle. CDR3 protein: CASSLEIWGNYGYTF. The CDR3 bases are TGTGCCAGCAGCTTAGAAATTTGGGGGAACTATGGCTACACCTTC.

V and J are TRBV7-9 and TRBJ1-4, with D hard to call. This CDR3 spans 15 amino acids. The V and J ends lost 2 bases and 7 bases respectively, with 14 bases between them. Per germline, CDR1 SEHNR and CDR2 FQNEAQ (reference sequence). In nucleotides, the CDR3 is TGTGCCAGCAGCTTAACTAGAGGTCCCAGTGAAAAACTGTTTTTT. Its translation: CASSLTRGPSEKLFF.

J is TRBJ1-2 and V is TRBV28; 10 bases align to TRBD1. V lost 7 bases, J lost 7 bases, and 9 bases stayed unmatched. Germline V lookup: CDR1 MDHEN, CDR2 SYDVKM. There are 14 residues in the CDR3. CDR3 in DNA: TGTGCCAGCATCAACTGGGGACAGGGGTCTGGCTACACCTTC. This codes for CASINWGQGSGYTF.

The chain couples TRBV3-1 (or the pseudogene TRBV3-2) to TRBJ2-5; possible D gene TRBD2, 7 bases. The ends were cut back, 4 bases at V and 9 bases at J, with 18 bases in the middle. The CDR3 consists of 14 residues. Germline V CDR1 and CDR2: LGHDT, YNNKEL (reference sequence). CDR3 sequence reads: CASSPEGVGGAQYF. The DNA for the CDR3 is TGTGCCAGCAGCCCCGAGGGGGTGGGGGGGGCCCAGTACTTC.

This sequence joins TRBV18 and TRBJ1-6; D gene unclear. Germline V gives CDR1 KGHSH, CDR2 LQKENI. CDR3 length equals 16 residues. V gave up 3 bases and J gave up 7 bases, with 16 bases separating them. CDR3 nucleotide sequence: TGTGCCAGCTCACCGAACGCCCGAGCCACCAATTCACCCCTCCACTTT. It encodes CASSPNARATNSPLHF.

The V call is TRBV3-1 (or the pseudogene TRBV3-2), the J call TRBJ2-2; a possible D gene is TRBD2 (5 bases). This CDR3 has 15 amino acids. Trimming removed 2 bases at V and 9 bases at J, with 16 bases between. The germline gives CDR1 LGHDT, CDR2 YNNKEL (reference sequence). The CDR3 protein is CASSQPTRSRRELFF. In DNA form, the CDR3 reads TGTGCCAGCAGCCAACCCACTAGATCCCGCCGGGAGCTGTTTTTT.

This chain connects TRBV27 to TRBJ2-2; TRBD2 matches 11 bases. Germline CDR1 MNHEY, CDR2 SMNVEV (reference sequence). This CDR3 has 19 amino acids. V lost 1 base to trimming and J lost 7 bases; unmatched junction nucleotides: 14. This CDR3 reads CASSLFVAGGHLPGGELFF. As DNA, the CDR3 is TGTGCCAGCAGTTTATTTGTAGCGGGGGGGCATCTGCCAGGCGGGGAGCTGTTTTTT.

This chain joins TRBV5-8 and TRBJ2-1; weak D call: TRBD2 (7 bases). The CDR3 is 15 residues long. Per the germline V gene, CDR1 is SGHTS and CDR2 is YDEGEE. The ends were cut back, 3 bases at V and 6 bases at J, with 16 bases in the middle. CDR3: CASSSGAGESNEQFF. In nucleotides, the CDR3 is TGTGCCAGCAGCTCGGGGGCGGGAGAAAGCAATGAGCAGTTCTTC.

The V call is TRBV18, the J call TRBJ2-3; D is unresolved. This CDR3 contains 14 residues. CDR1 KGHSH and CDR2 LQKENI come from the germline V gene. The V and J ends lost 3 bases and 0 bases respectively, with 7 bases between them. The CDR3, as DNA: TGTGCCAGCTCACCCGGGTCCAGCACAGATACGCAGTATTTT. Its translation: CASSPGSSTDTQYF.

This clone came up once. The CDR3 sequence is CASSFGQGINYGYTF. In nucleotides, the CDR3 is TGTGCCAGCAGCTTTGGACAGGGGATCAACTATGGCTACACCTTC. The chain employs TRBV7-2 and TRBJ1-2, with 9 bases fitting TRBD1. J gave up 2 bases and V 3 bases, and 4 bases lay outside the gene matches. The CDR3 is 15 residues long. Germline V gene lookup returns CDR1 SGHTA and CDR2 FQGNSA.

The count of this clone is one. The V gene is TRBV6-6, the J gene TRBJ1-1; the match to TRBD1 covers 8 bases. Trimming removed 0 bases from V and 5 bases from J; junction bases left unmatched: 5. Germline CDR1 and CDR2: MNHNY and SVGAGI (reference sequence). The CDR3 is made up of 15 amino acids. The CDR3 reads CASSYSTGDGTEAFF. The CDR3 region has the DNA TGTGCCAGCAGTTACTCGACAGGGGACGGGACTGAAGCTTTCTTT.

This clone was picked up a small number of times. The chain joins TRBV7-9 to TRBJ1-2; D is unclear. Trimming removed 9 bases from V and 4 bases from J, with 9 bases in between. This CDR3 has 11 amino acids. Germline V gives CDR1 SEHNR, CDR2 FQNEAQ (reference sequence). CDR3 DNA: TGTGCCAGTGCAGGAGTCTATGGCTACACCTTC. Amino acids: CASAGVYGYTF. Full variable domain (rest looked up from reference TRBV7-9 and TRBJ1-2): DTGVSQNPRHKITKRGQNVTFRCDPISEHNRLYWYRQTLGQGPEFLTYFQNEAQLEKSRLLSDRFSAERPKGSFSTLEIQRTEQGDSAMYLCASAGVYGYTFGSGTRLTVV.

Only one count was recorded for this clone. V usage is TRBV2 and J usage is TRBJ1-1, with unresolved D. The CDR3 consists of 11 residues. The V end lost 6 bases, the J end lost 3 bases, and 5 bases lay between the germline ends. Germline CDR1 is SNHLY and CDR2 is FYNNEI. This CDR3 reads CASSADTEAFF. The CDR3 DNA is TGTGCCAGCAGCGCGGACACTGAAGCTTTCTTT. Full variable domain (rest looked up from reference TRBV2 and TRBJ1-1): EPEVTQTPSHQVTQMGQEVILRCVPISNHLYFYWYRQILGQKVEFLVSFYNNEISEKSEIFDDQFSVERPDGSNFTLKIRSTKLEDSAMYFCASSADTEAFFGQGTRLTVV.

The chain is built from TRBV9 and TRBJ1-1, with TRBD1 matching 7 bases. With 0 bases clipped from V and 0 bases from J, the junction kept 5 bases outside the gene matches. CDR3 length: 16 amino acids. Looked up from germline, CDR1 is SGDLS and CDR2 is YYNGEE. CDR3 in amino acids: CASSVGGTAMNTEAFF. CDR3 sequence (DNA): TGTGCCAGCAGCGTAGGGGGGACAGCCATGAACACTGAAGCTTTCTTT.

The rearrangement links TRBV30 to TRBJ2-7; D might be TRBD1 or TRBD2, each matching 5 bases. Germline V gives CDR1 GTSNPN, CDR2 SVGIG (reference sequence). The CDR3 consists of 14 residues. V dropped 2 bases and J dropped 0 bases, with 11 bases sitting between them. The DNA of the CDR3 is TGTGCCTGGAGTCACCGGGGCAGCTCCTACGAGCAGTACTTC. Its protein product is CAWSHRGSSYEQYF. The whole variable domain, remainder taken from reference TRBV30 and TRBJ2-7, is SQTIHQWPATLVQPVGSPLSLECTVEGTSNPNLYWYRQAAGRGLQLLFYSVGIGQISSEVPQNLSASRPQDRQFILSSKKLLLSDSGFYLCAWSHRGSSYEQYFGPGTRLTVT.

The rearrangement joins TRBV9 to TRBJ2-2; D unclear. Germline values: CDR1 SGDLS, CDR2 YYNGEE. The CDR3 totals 16 residues. V gave up 4 bases and J gave up 4 bases, with 17 bases separating them. In DNA, the CDR3 is TGTGCCAGCAGCCCAACCCCCGGGTGGGGCACCGGGGAGCTGTTTTTT. Encoded protein: CASSPTPGWGTGELFF. Full variable domain (rest looked up from reference TRBV9 and TRBJ2-2): DSGVTQTPKHLITATGQRVTLRCSPRSGDLSVYWYQQSLDQGLQFLIQYYNGEERAKGNILERFSAQQFPDLHSELNLSSLELGDSALYFCASSPTPGWGTGELFFGEGSRLTVL.

This CDR3 is CASTSGVRTNEKLFF. For the CDR3, the DNA is TGCGCCAGCACGTCAGGGGTTCGTACTAATGAAAAACTGTTTTTT. The chain links TRBV5-1 to TRBJ1-4; a possible D gene is TRBD1 (6 bases). Germline V gives CDR1 SGHRS, CDR2 YFSETQ. This CDR3 has 15 residues. With 6 bases removed from V and 2 bases from J, the gap between germline ends came to 14 bases.

This rearrangement joins TRBV15 to TRBJ2-4, with a tentative D call TRBD2 (6 bases). The CDR3 extends over 17 amino acids. V was cut by 0 bases and J by 2 bases, with 14 bases left in between. The germline V gene encodes CDR1 LNHNV and CDR2 YYDKDF (reference sequence). The CDR3 reads CATSRDRRGLSKNIQYF. The CDR3 DNA sequence: TGTGCCACCAGCAGAGATCGCCGGGGGTTGTCCAAAAACATTCAGTACTTC.

The V and J genes are TRBV6-6 and TRBJ2-7, with a weak D call TRBD2 (7 bases). The V gene lost 6 bases and the J gene lost 5 bases, with 17 bases spanning the gap. The germline V gene has CDR1 MNHNY and CDR2 SVGAGI (reference sequence). CDR3 length equals 14 residues. The CDR3 loop reads CASRVGGGLNEQYF. CDR3 bases: TGTGCCAGCAGAGTCGGCGGGGGCCTGAACGAGCAGTACTTC.

The chain employs TRBV7-8 and TRBJ2-2, with D possibly matching TRBD2 (6 bases). V was pared by 3 bases and J by 2 bases, with 16 bases between. From germline, CDR1 is SGHVS and CDR2 FQNEAQ. CDR3 length equals 17 residues. CDR3 DNA sequence: TGTGCCAGCAGCTTGGGGGGTGGGACGGCAAACACCGGGGAGCTGTTTTTT. Its translation: CASSLGGGTANTGELFF.

CDR3 sequence reads: CASSLGDRVPEAFF. The CDR3, as DNA: TGTGCCAGCAGCTTAGGGGACAGGGTCCCTGAAGCTTTCTTT. V usage is TRBV7-8 and J usage is TRBJ1-1; 9 bases are a match to TRBD1. Germline CDR1 SGHVS, CDR2 FQNEAQ. The CDR3 is 14 residues long. The V segment lost 1 base and the J segment 6 bases; nucleotides outside the gene matches: 3.

This clone appeared a few times. This rearrangement joins TRBV6-2 or TRBV6-3 to TRBJ1-5, with a possible D match to TRBD1 (5 bases). CDR3 length: 12 residues. Germline V gene sequence: CDR1 MNHEY, CDR2 SVGEGT. Trimming removed 5 bases from V and 5 bases from J, with 7 bases in between. The DNA of the CDR3 is TGTGCCAGCAGTCGGGGGGATCAGCCCCAGCATTTT. This gives the protein CASSRGDQPQHF.

V gene TRBV19 combines with J gene TRBJ1-6, with D uncertain. Germline loops: CDR1 LNHDA, CDR2 SQIVND (reference sequence). There are 15 residues in the CDR3. Trimming shortened V by 3 bases and J by 10 bases, and 16 bases separated the two germline ends. DNA for the CDR3: TGTGCCAGTAGTATCGGGGAGGGTTTTCGGTCACCCCTCCACTTT. This translates into CASSIGEGFRSPLHF.

The V call is TRBV24-1, the J call TRBJ2-1; 10 nucleotides align to TRBD2. The CDR3 consists of 15 residues. Germline-derived CDR1 and CDR2 are KGHDR and SFDVKD. V gave up 4 bases and J gave up 7 bases; unmatched junction bases: 6. The DNA for the CDR3 is TGTGCCACCAGTGACTACGGACTAGCGGAGAATGAGCAGTTCTTC. Translation gives CATSDYGLAENEQFF.

The chain joins TRBV7-6 to TRBJ2-1; D is possibly TRBD1 or TRBD2 (6 bases each). Trimming removed 2 bases at V and 0 bases at J, with 11 bases between. Germline values: CDR1 SGHVS, CDR2 FNYEAQ. The CDR3 runs 16 residues. For the CDR3, the DNA is TGTGCCAGCAGCTTACTAGGGGGGAGCTCCTACAATGAGCAGTTCTTC. Protein sequence: CASSLLGGSSYNEQFF.